This T cell receptor (beta chain) originates from a study of cytomegalovirus exposure and HLA in healthy donors. The junction had 5 bases not matched to a gene; V was cut back by 5 bases and J by 6 bases. Germline assignment: CDR1 SGHTA and CDR2 FQGNSA. The CDR3 runs to 14 residues. Study-level findings and limits: The authors later linked a missense DCLRE1C variant to TCR beta V- and J-gene trimming. Both high specificity and high sensitivity reportedly marked the classifier's diagnosis of cytomegalovirus status. In vitro checks showed that a few CMV-associated chains really do target CMV antigens.

As for this clone: Its target is unknown.

The PCR employed 60 Vbeta primers together with 13 Jbeta primers. The method was immunoSEQ multiplex PCR; TCRdb's version includes in-frame clones alone and lacks a portion of them. The data contain about 110,000 clones, approximately 76% of them singletons. The V and J genes are TRBV7-2 and TRBJ1-5; 9 bases align to TRBD1. The TCR sequence derives from a woman in her fifties or sixties in good health and CMV-seropositive. The sequencing sample was made of PBMCs. The CDR3 DNA follows: TGTGCCAGCAGCCTACAGGGGGCATCTCAGCCCCAGCATTTT. Translated, it gives CASSLQGASQPQHF. The entire variable domain, with the rest obtained from reference TRBV7-2 and TRBJ1-5, is as follows: GAGVSQSPSNKVTEKGKDVELRCDPISGHTALYWYRQSLGQGLEFLIYFQGNSAPDKSGLPSDRFSAERTGGSVSTLTIQRTQQEDSAVYLCASSLQGASQPQHFGDGTRLSIL.